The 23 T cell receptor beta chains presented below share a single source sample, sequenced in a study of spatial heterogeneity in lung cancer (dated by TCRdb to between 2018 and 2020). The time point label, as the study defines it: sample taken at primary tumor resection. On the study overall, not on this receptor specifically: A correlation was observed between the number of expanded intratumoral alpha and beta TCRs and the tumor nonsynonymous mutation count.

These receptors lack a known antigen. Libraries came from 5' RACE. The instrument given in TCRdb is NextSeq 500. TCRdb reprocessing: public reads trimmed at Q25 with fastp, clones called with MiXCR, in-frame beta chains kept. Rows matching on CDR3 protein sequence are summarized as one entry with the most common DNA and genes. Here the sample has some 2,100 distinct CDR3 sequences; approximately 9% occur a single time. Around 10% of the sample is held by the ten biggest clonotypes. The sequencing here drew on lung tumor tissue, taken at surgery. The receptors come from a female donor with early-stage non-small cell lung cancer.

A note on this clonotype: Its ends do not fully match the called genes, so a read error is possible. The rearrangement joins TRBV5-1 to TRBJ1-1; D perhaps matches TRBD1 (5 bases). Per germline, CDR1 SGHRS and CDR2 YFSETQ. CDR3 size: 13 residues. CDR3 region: CVSSSGVNTEAFF. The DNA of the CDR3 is TGCGTCAGCAGCTCGGGGGTCAACACTGAAGCTTTCTTT.

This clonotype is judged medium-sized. The CDR3 here is CASARTGGSPLHF. The CDR3 nucleotides are TGTGCCAGCGCAAGGACCGGGGGTTCACCCCTCCACTTT. The V gene is TRBV12-3 or TRBV12-4, the J gene TRBJ1-6; D is possibly TRBD1 (5 bases). Trimming removed 8 bases at V and 9 bases at J, with 14 bases between. The CDR3 length is 13 residues.

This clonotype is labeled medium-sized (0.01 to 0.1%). CDR3 bases: TGCAGCCTTGCCCGGGCAGGGAACCTGTTCTACACCTTC. Translated, it gives CSLARAGNLFYTF. The chain combines TRBV20-1 with TRBJ1-2; D is perhaps TRBD1 (5 bases). Germline assignment: CDR1 DFQATT and CDR2 SNEGSKA (reference sequence). CDR3 length: 13 amino acids.

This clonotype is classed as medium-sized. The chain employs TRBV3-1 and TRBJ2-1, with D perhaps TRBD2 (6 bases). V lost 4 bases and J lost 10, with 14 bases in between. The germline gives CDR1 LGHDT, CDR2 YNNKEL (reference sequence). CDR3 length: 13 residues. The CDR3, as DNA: TGTGCCAGCAGCCCGAGACGGGGGTCCGAGCAGTTCTTC. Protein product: CASSPRRGSEQFF.

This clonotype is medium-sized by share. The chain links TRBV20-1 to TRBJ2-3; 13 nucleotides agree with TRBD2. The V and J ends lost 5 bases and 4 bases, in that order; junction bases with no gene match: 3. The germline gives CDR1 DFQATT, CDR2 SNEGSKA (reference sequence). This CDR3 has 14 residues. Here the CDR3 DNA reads TGCAGTGCTCCGACTAGCGGGGGGCCAGATACGCAGTATTTT. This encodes CSAPTSGGPDTQYF.

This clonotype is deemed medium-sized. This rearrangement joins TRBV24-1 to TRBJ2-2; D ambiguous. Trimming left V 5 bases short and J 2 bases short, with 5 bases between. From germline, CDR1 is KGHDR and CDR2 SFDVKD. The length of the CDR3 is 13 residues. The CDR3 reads CATSAQNTGELFF. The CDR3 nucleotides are TGTGCCACCAGTGCCCAAAACACCGGGGAGCTGTTTTTT.

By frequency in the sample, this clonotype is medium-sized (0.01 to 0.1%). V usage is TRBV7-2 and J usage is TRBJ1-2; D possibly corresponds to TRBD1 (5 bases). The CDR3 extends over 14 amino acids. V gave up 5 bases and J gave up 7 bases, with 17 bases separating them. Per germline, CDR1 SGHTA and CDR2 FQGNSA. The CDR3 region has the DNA TGTGCCAGCAGCCCCTATGGGGGGGTAGGTGGCTACACCTTC. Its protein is CASSPYGGVGGYTF.

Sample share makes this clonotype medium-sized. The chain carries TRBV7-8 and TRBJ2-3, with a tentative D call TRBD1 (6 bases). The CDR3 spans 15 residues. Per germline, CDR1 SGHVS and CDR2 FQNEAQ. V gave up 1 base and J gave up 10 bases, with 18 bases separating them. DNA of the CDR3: TGTGCCAGCAGCTTAGGGGGGACAAAAGACCGCTCGCAGTATTTT. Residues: CASSLGGTKDRSQYF.

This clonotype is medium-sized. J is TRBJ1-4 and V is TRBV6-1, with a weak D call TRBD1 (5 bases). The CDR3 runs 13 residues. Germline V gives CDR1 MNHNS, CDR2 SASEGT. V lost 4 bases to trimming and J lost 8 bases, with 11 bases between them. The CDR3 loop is CASSGRRGEKLFF. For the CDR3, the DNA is TGTGCCAGCAGTGGCAGGCGGGGCGAAAAACTGTTTTTT.

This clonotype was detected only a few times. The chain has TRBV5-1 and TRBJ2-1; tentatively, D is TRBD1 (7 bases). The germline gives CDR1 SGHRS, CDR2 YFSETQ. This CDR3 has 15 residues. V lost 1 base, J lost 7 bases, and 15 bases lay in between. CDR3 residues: CASSLLPGGKNEQFF. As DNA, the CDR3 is TGCGCCAGCAGCTTGCTCCCAGGGGGGAAAAATGAGCAGTTCTTC.

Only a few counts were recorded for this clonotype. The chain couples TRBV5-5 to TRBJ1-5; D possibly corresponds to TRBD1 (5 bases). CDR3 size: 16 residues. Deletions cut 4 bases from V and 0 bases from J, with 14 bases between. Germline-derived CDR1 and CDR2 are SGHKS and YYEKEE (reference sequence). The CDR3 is CASSGGGRGSNQPQHF. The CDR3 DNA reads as TGTGCCAGCAGCGGCGGAGGAAGGGGTAGCAATCAGCCCCAGCATTTT.

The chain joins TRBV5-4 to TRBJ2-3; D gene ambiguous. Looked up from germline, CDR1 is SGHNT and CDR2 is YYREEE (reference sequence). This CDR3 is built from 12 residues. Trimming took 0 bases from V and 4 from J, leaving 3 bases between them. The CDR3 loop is CASSLEADTQYF. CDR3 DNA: TGTGCCAGCAGCTTGGAGGCAGATACGCAGTATTTT.

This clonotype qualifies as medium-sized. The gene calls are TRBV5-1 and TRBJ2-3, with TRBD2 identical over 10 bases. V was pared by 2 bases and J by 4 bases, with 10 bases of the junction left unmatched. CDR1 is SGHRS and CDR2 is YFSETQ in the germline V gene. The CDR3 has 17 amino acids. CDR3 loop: CASSFQTRSGGADTQYF. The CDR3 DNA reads TGCGCCAGCAGCTTTCAAACTCGGAGCGGGGGGGCAGATACGCAGTATTTT.

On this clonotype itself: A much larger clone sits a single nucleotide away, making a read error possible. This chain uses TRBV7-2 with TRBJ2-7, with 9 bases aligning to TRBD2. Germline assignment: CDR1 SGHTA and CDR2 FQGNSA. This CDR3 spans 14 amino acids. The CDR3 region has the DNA TGTGTCAGTACTAGCGGGCCAGACTCCTACGAGCAGTACTTC. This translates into CVSTSGPDSYEQYF.

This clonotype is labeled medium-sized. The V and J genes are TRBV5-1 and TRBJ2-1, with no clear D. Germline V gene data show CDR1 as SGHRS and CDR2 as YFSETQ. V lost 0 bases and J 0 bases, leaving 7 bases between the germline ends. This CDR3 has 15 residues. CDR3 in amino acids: CASSLDKSSYNEQFF. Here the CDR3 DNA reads TGCGCCAGCAGCTTGGACAAAAGCTCCTACAATGAGCAGTTCTTC. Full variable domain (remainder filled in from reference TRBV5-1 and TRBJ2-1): KAGVTQTPRYLIKTRGQQVTLSCSPISGHRSVSWYQQTPGQGLQFLFEYFSETQRNKGNFPGRFSGRQFSNSRSEMNVSTLELGDSALYLCASSLDKSSYNEQFFGPGTRLTVL.

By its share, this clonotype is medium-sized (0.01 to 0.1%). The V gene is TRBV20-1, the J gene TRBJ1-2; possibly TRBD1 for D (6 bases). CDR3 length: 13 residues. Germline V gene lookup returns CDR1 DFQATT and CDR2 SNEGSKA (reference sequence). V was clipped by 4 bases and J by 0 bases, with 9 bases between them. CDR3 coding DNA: TGCAGTGCTATAGACAGGTCTAACTATGGCTACACCTTC. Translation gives CSAIDRSNYGYTF.

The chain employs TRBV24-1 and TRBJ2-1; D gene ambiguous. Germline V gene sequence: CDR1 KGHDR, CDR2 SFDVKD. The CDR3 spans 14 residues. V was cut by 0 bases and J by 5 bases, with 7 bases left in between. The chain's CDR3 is CATSDLGDDNEQFF. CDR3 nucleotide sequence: TGTGCCACCAGTGATTTGGGTGACGACAATGAGCAGTTCTTC.

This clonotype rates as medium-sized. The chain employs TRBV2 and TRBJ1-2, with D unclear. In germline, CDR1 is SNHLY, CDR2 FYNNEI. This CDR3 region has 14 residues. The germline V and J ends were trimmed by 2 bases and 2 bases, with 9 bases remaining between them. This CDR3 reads CASSERMGNYGYTF. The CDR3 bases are TGTGCCAGCAGTGAAAGGATGGGGAACTATGGCTACACCTTC.

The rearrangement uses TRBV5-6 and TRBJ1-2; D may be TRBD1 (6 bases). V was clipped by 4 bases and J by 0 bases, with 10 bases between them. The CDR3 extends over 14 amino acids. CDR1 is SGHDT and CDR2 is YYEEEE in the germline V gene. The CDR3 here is CASSLTGPNYGYTF. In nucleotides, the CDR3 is TGTGCCAGCAGCCTGACAGGTCCTAACTATGGCTACACCTTC.

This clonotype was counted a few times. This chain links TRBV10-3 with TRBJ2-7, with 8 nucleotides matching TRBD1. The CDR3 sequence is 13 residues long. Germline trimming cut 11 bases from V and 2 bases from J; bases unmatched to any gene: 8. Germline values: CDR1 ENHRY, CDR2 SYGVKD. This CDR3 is CASRTGPTYEQYF. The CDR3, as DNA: TGTGCCTCGCGGACAGGGCCAACCTACGAGCAGTACTTC.

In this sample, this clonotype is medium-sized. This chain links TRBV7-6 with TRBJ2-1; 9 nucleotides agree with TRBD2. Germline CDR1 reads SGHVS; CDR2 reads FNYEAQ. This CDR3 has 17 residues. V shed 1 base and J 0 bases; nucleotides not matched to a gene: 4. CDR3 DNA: TGTGCCAGCAGCTTAGAGCTAGCGGGGAGCTCCTACAATGAGCAGTTCTTC. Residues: CASSLELAGSSYNEQFF.

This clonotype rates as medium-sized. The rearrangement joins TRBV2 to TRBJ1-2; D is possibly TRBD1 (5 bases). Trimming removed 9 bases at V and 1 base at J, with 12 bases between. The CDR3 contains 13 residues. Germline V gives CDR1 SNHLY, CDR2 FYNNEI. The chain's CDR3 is CASLGGNNYGYTF. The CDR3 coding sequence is TGTGCCAGTTTGGGGGGAAATAACTATGGCTACACCTTC.

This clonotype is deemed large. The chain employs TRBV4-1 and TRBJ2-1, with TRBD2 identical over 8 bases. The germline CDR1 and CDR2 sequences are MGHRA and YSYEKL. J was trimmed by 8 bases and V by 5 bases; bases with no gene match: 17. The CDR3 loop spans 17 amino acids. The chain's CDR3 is CASSGPSGRSVGDEQFF. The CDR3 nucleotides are TGCGCCAGCAGCGGTCCTAGCGGGCGCTCCGTTGGGGATGAGCAGTTCTTC.